A selection of T cell receptor beta chains follows, all from one sample in a study of blood T cells in healthy people across ages. In TCRdb, the 5' RACE reads were re-called with MiXCR into one record per CDR3 protein. The sample yields under 2 million distinct CDR3 sequences, about 32% seen once. Material for sequencing was blood. Source of these receptors: a woman in her twenties or thirties in good health. CDR3s include the opening cysteine and the closing phenylalanine or tryptophan. D genes are given only for firm matches. Expanded clones are given a class, and other clones once, few, many or no size at all.

>-|-|TRBV6-5|TRBJ2-5
CAGSFAGETQYF
TGTGCCGGCAGTTTCGCCGGGGAGACCCAGTACTTC
>-|-|TRBV7-9|TRBJ1-5
CASSLASVGGQPQHF
TGTGCCAGCAGCTTAGCCTCCGTGGGTGGTCAGCCCCAGCATTTT
>-|few|TRBV5-1|TRBJ2-3
CASSFGLGNADTQYF
TGCGCCAGCAGCTTTGGTTTAGGAAACGCAGATACGCAGTATTTT
>TRBD1|few|TRBV20-1|TRBJ1-6
CSAIEGGGNSPLHF
TGCAGTGCTATTGAAGGGGGCGGCAATTCACCCCTCCACTTT
>-|few|TRBV11-2|TRBJ2-3
CASSRSGNLDTQYF
TGTGCCAGCAGCCGTAGCGGAAACTTAGATACGCAGTATTTT
>-|-|TRBV27|TRBJ2-1
CASSLSLGSGNEQFF
TGTGCCAGCAGTTTATCCCTAGGGAGTGGTAATGAGCAGTTCTTC
>TRBD2|-|TRBV6-6|TRBJ2-5
CASSYLVMGLKGTQYF
TGTGCCAGCAGTTACTTGGTAATGGGACTAAAAGGGACCCAGTACTTC
>-|-|TRBV3-1|TRBJ2-5
CASSQALTGRQETQYF
TGTGCCAGCAGCCAAGCACTCACGGGACGCCAAGAGACCCAGTACTTC
>TRBD2|-|TRBV7-8|TRBJ2-3
CASSLAEGDPSGHTDTQYF
TGTGCCAGCAGCTTAGCGGAAGGAGATCCTAGCGGGCACACAGATACGCAGTATTTT
>-|-|TRBV9|TRBJ2-7
CASSVAAGNYEQYF
TGTGCCAGCAGCGTAGCTGCAGGGAACTACGAGCAGTACTTC
>-|-|TRBV7-2|TRBJ2-7
CASSLRARGSYEQYF
TGTGCCAGCAGCTTAAGGGCACGGGGCTCCTACGAGCAGTACTTC
>-|-|TRBV13|TRBJ2-3
CASGLGGFSTDTQYF
TGTGCCAGCGGGCTGGGAGGTTTTAGCACAGATACGCAGTATTTT
>-|few|TRBV4-1|TRBJ2-3
CASSQGGGPQTDTQYF
TGCGCCAGCAGCCAAGGTGGTGGCCCCCAGACAGATACGCAGTATTTT
>TRBD1|few|TRBV9|TRBJ2-7
CASSVAGGVYEQYF
TGTGCCAGCAGCGTAGCAGGGGGAGTCTACGAGCAGTACTTC
>-|few|TRBV5-1|TRBJ2-1
CASSLWSASAYNEQFF
TGCGCCAGCAGCTTGTGGTCTGCTAGCGCCTACAATGAGCAGTTCTTC
>TRBD2|many|TRBV6-6|TRBJ2-5
CASRPGTSLRVGTQYF
TGTGCCAGCAGGCCCGGGACTAGCCTCCGGGTCGGGACCCAGTACTTC
>-|-|TRBV12-3/TRBV12-4|TRBJ2-7
CASSLGDSSYNEQYF
TGTGCCAGCAGTTTAGGGGATAGCTCCTACAATGAGCAGTACTTC
>-|few|TRBV11-2|TRBJ2-1
CASSNDAYNEQFF
TGTGCCAGCAGCAATGACGCCTACAATGAGCAGTTCTTC
>-|-|TRBV20-1|TRBJ2-5
CSARRRVNQETQYF
TGCAGTGCCCGCCGCAGGGTGAACCAAGAGACCCAGTACTTC
>-|-|TRBV5-1|TRBJ2-2
CASRSQGDTGELFF
TGCGCCAGCAGATCACAGGGCGACACCGGGGAGCTGTTTTTT
>TRBD2|few|TRBV20-1|TRBJ2-1
CSARPRSYLAGAYNEQFF
TGCAGTGCTAGACCCCGATCGTACCTAGCGGGAGCCTACAATGAGCAGTTCTTC
>TRBD2|-|TRBV20-1|TRBJ2-7
CSARELAGSYEQYF
TGCAGTGCTAGAGAGCTAGCGGGGTCCTACGAGCAGTACTTC
>-|-|TRBV18|TRBJ1-5
CASSGQQGQPRHF
TGTGCCAGCTCAGGACAGCAGGGTCAGCCCCGGCATTTT
>TRBD2|-|TRBV30|TRBJ2-1
CAWRGGLAGLLQFF
TGTGCCTGGAGGGGCGGACTAGCGGGACTCCTTCAGTTCTTC
>-|-|TRBV20-1|TRBJ2-3
CSASGYGTDTQYF
TGCAGTGCTAGCGGGTACGGCACAGATACGCAGTATTTT
>-|-|TRBV6-5|TRBJ2-7
CAVKPPGQTFEQYF
TGTGCCGTAAAGCCCCCGGGACAAACATTCGAGCAGTACTTC